This T cell receptor beta chain appears in the sequencing data of a study of post-analysis software for immune sequencing data. Study in general: In terms of disease course, relapsing-remitting, secondary progressive and progressive-relapsing multiple sclerosis were included.

Each TCR beta cDNA library carried unique molecular identifiers. The source material, roughly 0.9 to 11 million T cells, gave rise to about 460,000 cDNA molecules. TCRdb re-called the PCR reads with MiXCR, one entry per CDR3 protein. The table shows around 500,000 distinct CDR3 sequences, with 30% to 40% occurring only once. This clonotype was picked up many times. Antigen specificity is unknown. CDR1 is MNHEY, CDR2 SVGAGI, per germline. The CDR3 has 12 residues. V was shortened by 0 bases and J by 5 bases, with 4 bases between the two germline ends. Points from the study as a whole: TRBV segments more frequent in patients than in controls numbered a few and included TRBV5-6, TRBV5-1 and TRBV20-1. Patients with multiple sclerosis recorded significantly lower normalized Chao1 diversity than controls, the study found.

The TCR comes from a girl aged 2 to 17 with multiple sclerosis. This chain joins TRBV6-5 and TRBJ2-5; the D is unclear. Sequencing input: blood. The chain's CDR3 is CASSYSEETQYF. CDR3 nucleotide sequence: TGTGCCAGCAGTTACTCCGAGGAGACCCAGTACTTC.